This record covers a single T cell receptor (beta chain). Its antigen is unknown. These data originate in a study of cytomegalovirus exposure and HLA in healthy donors. The germline CDR1 and CDR2 sequences are SGHNT and YYREEE (reference sequence). The germline V and J ends were trimmed by 4 bases and 2 bases, with 13 bases remaining between them. This CDR3 contains 14 residues. Study results and limitations: In vitro checks showed that three CMV-associated chains really do target CMV antigens.

Repertoires were generated with immunoSEQ multiplex PCR, while TCRdb's copy carries only in-frame clones and drops some. The sample includes about 98,000 clones, approximately 88% seen only once; the top ten take roughly 4%. This TCR was sampled from a woman younger than 45 in good health and CMV-seronegative. Input material: PBMCs. This chain uses TRBV5-4 with TRBJ2-7; D possibly corresponds to TRBD1 (5 bases). The CDR3 here is CASSTRQPPYEQYF. DNA for the CDR3: TGTGCCAGCAGCACCAGACAGCCTCCCTACGAGCAGTACTTC. The full variable domain, with the rest looked up from reference TRBV5-4 and TRBJ2-7, is ETGVTQSPTHLIKTRGQQVTLRCSSQSGHNTVSWYQQALGQGPQFIFQYYREEENGRGNFPPRFSGLQFPNYSSELNVNALELDDSALYLCASSTRQPPYEQYFGPGTRLTVT.